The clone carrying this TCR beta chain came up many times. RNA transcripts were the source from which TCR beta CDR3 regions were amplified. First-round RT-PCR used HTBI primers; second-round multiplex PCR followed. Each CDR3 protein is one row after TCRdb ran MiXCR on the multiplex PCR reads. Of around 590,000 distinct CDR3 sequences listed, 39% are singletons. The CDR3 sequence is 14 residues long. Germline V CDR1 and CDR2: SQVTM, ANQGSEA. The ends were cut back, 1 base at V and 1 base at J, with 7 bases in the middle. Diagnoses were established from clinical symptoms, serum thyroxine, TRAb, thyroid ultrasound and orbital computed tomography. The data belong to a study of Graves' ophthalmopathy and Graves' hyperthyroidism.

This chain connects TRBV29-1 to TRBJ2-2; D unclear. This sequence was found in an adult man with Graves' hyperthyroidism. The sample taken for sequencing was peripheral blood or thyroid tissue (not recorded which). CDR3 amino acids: CSVEAGRNTGELFF. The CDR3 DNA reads TGCAGCGTTGAAGCTGGACGGAACACCGGGGAGCTGTTTTTT.